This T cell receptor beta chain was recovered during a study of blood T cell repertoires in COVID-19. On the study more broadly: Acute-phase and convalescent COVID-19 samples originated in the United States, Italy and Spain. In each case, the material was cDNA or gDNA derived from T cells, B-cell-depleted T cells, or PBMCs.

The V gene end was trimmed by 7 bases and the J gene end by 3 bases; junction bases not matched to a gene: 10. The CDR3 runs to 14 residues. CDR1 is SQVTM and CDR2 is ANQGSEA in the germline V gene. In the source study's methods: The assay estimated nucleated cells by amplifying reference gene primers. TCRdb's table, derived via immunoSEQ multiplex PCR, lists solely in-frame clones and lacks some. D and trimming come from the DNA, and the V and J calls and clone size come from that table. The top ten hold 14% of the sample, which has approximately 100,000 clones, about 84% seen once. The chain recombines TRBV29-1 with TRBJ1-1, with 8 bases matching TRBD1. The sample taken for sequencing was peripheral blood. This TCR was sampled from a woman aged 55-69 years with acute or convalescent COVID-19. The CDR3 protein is CSGENRGMHTEAFF. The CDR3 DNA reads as TGCAGCGGGGAGAACAGGGGGATGCACACTGAAGCTTTCTTT.